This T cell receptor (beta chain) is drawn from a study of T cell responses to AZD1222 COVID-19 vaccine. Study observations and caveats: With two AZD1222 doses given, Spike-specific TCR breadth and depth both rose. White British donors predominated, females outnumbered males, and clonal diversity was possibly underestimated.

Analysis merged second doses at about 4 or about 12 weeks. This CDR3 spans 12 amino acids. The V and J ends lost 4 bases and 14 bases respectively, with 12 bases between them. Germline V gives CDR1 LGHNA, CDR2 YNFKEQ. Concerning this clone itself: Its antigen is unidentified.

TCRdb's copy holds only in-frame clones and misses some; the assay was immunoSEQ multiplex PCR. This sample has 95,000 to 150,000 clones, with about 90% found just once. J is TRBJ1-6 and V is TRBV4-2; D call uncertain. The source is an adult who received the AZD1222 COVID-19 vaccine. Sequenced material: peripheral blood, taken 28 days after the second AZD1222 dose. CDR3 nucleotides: TGTGCCAGCAGCCGGTATCTTGAAACCCTCCACTTT. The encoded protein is CASSRYLETLHF.